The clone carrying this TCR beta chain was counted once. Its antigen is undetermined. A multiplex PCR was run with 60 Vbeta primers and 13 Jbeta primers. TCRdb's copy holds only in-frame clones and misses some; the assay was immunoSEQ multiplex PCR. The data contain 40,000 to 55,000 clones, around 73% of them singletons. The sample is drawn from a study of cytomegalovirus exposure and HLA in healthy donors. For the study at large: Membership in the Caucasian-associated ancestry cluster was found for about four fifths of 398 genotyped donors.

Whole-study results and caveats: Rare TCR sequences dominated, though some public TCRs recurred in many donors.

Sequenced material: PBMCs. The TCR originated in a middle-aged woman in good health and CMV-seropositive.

The CDR3 is CASSLGVVNTGELFF. CDR3 in DNA: TGTGCCAGCAGCTTAGGCGTGGTGAACACCGGGGAGCTGTTTTTT. V and J are TRBV7-9 and TRBJ2-2; D not certain. The CDR3 totals 15 residues. Germline CDR1 is SEHNR and CDR2 is FQNEAQ (reference sequence). The V gene lost 1 base and the J gene lost 1 base, with 7 bases spanning the gap.